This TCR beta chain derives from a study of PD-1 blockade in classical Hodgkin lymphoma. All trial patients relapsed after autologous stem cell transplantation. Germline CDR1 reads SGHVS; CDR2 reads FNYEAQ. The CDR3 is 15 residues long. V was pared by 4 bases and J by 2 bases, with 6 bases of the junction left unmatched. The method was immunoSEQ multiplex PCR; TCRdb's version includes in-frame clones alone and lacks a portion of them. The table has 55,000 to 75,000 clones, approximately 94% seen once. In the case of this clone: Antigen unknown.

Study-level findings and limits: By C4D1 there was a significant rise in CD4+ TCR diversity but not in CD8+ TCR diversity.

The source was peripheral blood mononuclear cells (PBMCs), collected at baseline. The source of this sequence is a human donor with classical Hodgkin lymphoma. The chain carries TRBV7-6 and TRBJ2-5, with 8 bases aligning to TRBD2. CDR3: CASSSVGTRQETQYF. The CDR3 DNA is TGTGCCAGCAGCTCCGTGGGGACTAGGCAAGAGACCCAGTACTTC.